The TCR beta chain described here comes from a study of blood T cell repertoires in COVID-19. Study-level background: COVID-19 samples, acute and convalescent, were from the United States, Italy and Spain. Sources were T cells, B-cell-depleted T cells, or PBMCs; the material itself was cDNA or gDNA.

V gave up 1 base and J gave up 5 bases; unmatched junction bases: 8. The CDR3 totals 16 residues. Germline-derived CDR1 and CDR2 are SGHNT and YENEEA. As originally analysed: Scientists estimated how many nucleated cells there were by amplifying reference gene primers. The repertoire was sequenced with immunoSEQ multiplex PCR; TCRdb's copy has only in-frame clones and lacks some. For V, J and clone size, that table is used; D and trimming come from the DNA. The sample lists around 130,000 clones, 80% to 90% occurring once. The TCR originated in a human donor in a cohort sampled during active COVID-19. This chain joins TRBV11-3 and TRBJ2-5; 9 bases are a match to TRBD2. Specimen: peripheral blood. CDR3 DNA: TGTGCCAGCAGCTTAGGAATAGCGGGGGAAGGGGAGACCCAGTACTTC. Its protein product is CASSLGIAGEGETQYF.